One sample yielded the 26 T cell receptor beta chains listed below, sequenced in a study of T cells in Graves' hyperthyroidism and ophthalmopathy. RNA transcripts yielded amplified TCR beta CDR3 regions. The primer set for the first-round RT-PCR of the TCR CDR3 was HTBI. TCRdb re-derived calls from the multiplex PCR reads in MiXCR, one entry per CDR3 protein. Here the sample spans around 560,000 distinct CDR3 sequences, roughly a sixth being singletons. Material for sequencing was blood. The source of these receptors is a woman between 18 and 29 years old with Graves' hyperthyroidism.

The chain recombines TRBV20-1 with TRBJ1-5; a possible D gene is TRBD1 (6 bases). This CDR3 is built from 16 residues. Looked up from germline, CDR1 is DFQATT and CDR2 is SNEGSKA (reference sequence). With 3 bases removed from V and 4 bases from J, the gap between germline ends came to 19 bases. CDR3 in amino acids: CSASGPGTPNNQPQHF. The CDR3 DNA reads TGCAGTGCTAGCGGCCCCGGGACACCTAATAATCAGCCCCAGCATTTT.

This clonotype was seen ten or more times. The J gene is TRBJ2-3, the V gene TRBV6-4; the match to TRBD2 covers 11 bases. V lost 3 bases, J lost 1 base, and 0 bases stayed unmatched. The CDR3 is 15 amino acids. Germline lookup yields CDR1 MRHNA and CDR2 SNTAGT. The CDR3 loop reads CASSETSGGTDTQYF. DNA of the CDR3: TGTGCCAGCAGTGAGACTAGCGGGGGCACAGATACGCAGTATTTT.

This clonotype was recorded a few times. The chain links TRBV5-1 to TRBJ1-5; TRBD1 is a possible D gene (6 bases). V gave up 0 bases and J gave up 3 bases, with 7 bases separating them. Germline CDR1 SGHRS, CDR2 YFSETQ. This CDR3 has 14 residues. This CDR3 reads CASSLGDTNQPQHF. CDR3 sequence (DNA): TGCGCCAGCAGCTTGGGGGACACCAATCAGCCCCAGCATTTT.

The rearrangement joins TRBV10-2 to TRBJ1-1; possible D gene TRBD1, 5 bases. The germline gives CDR1 WSHSY, CDR2 SAAADI. The CDR3 sequence is 17 residues long. Trimming removed 5 bases from V and 4 bases from J, with 23 bases in between. CDR3 region: CASSLSRGDPDGTEAFF. CDR3 coding DNA: TGCGCCAGCAGTCTATCCCGCGGGGACCCTGATGGCACTGAAGCTTTCTTT.

This chain links TRBV25-1 with TRBJ2-2; D perhaps matches TRBD2 (5 bases). There are 15 residues in the CDR3. V was shortened by 0 bases and J by 4 bases, with 9 bases between the two germline ends. The germline V gene encodes CDR1 MGHDK and CDR2 SYGVNS. CDR3: CASSEYGGGTGELFF. CDR3 nucleotides: TGTGCCAGCAGTGAATACGGAGGTGGCACCGGGGAGCTGTTTTTT.

V gene TRBV20-1 combines with J gene TRBJ1-1; D is unresolved. The V gene lost 1 base and the J gene lost 0 bases, with 18 bases spanning the gap. From germline, CDR1 is DFQATT and CDR2 SNEGSKA (reference sequence). This CDR3 is built from 17 residues. The CDR3 DNA reads as TGCAGTGCTAGAGCCCCGCGGACCCACCTTATGAACACTGAAGCTTTCTTT. Translating gives CSARAPRTHLMNTEAFF.

This clonotype was counted ten times or more. The junction and the germline gene differ at one end; a read error may be behind it. The chain carries TRBV7-7 and TRBJ2-1; tentatively, D is TRBD1 (5 bases). Germline CDR1 is SSHAT and CDR2 is FNYEAQ (reference sequence). This CDR3 comprises 15 residues. The DNA of the CDR3 is TGTGCTAGCAGCTTACTCAGGGCCGGTGGGAATGAGCAGTTCTTC. This sequence encodes CASSLLRAGGNEQFF.

This clonotype was recorded at least ten times. The J gene is TRBJ2-2, the V gene TRBV3-1; no firm D call. This CDR3 comprises 16 residues. The germline V and J ends were trimmed by 3 bases and 0 bases, with 11 bases remaining between them. The germline gives CDR1 LGHDT, CDR2 YNNKEL (reference sequence). The CDR3 sequence: CASSQLRSPNTGELFF. The CDR3 DNA is TGTGCCAGCAGCCAGTTGCGGTCACCGAACACCGGGGAGCTGTTTTTT.

The sample holds many counts of this clonotype. The chain uses TRBV28 and TRBJ2-7, with D possibly being TRBD1 or TRBD2 (5 bases each). The CDR3 is 16 residues long. The V and J ends lost 4 bases and 0 bases respectively, with 16 bases between them. Germline CDR1 is MDHEN and CDR2 is SYDVKM. The CDR3 sequence is CASSSPGTASSYEQYF. The CDR3 DNA reads as TGTGCCAGCAGTTCCCCCGGGACGGCGAGCTCCTACGAGCAGTACTTC.

This clonotype was picked up many times. This chain uses TRBV6-1 with TRBJ2-3; 10 positions match TRBD2. Germline V gives CDR1 MNHNS, CDR2 SASEGT. The trim removed 6 bases at V and 5 bases at J, leaving 11 bases unmatched. The CDR3 extends over 16 amino acids. The CDR3 nucleotides read TGTGCCAGCAGCTCCCCGCTAGCGGGAGATAGAGATACGCAGTATTTT. It translates to CASSSPLAGDRDTQYF.

This clonotype came up a few times. V and J are TRBV14 and TRBJ1-1; TRBD1 is a possible D gene (5 bases). The CDR3 consists of 18 residues. The V gene lost 4 bases and the J gene lost 4 bases, with 25 bases spanning the gap. Germline-derived CDR1 and CDR2 are SGHDN and FVKESK. CDR3 bases: TGTGCCAGCAGCCGTTTGGTATGGGGCCGGTATAGAGGCACTGAAGCTTTCTTT. Protein: CASSRLVWGRYRGTEAFF.

This sequence joins TRBV5-5 and TRBJ2-5; 10 bases are shared with TRBD1. J was trimmed by 5 bases and V by 3 bases; bases with no gene match: 4. The CDR3 length is 14 residues. Germline assignment: CDR1 SGHKS and CDR2 YYEKEE (reference sequence). CDR3 DNA sequence: TGTGCCAGCAGCTCGACAGGGGGCTGGGAGACCCAGTACTTC. Residues: CASSSTGGWETQYF. The full variable domain, completed using reference TRBV5-5 and TRBJ2-5, is DAGVTQSPTHLIKTRGQQVTLRCSPISGHKSVSWYQQVLGQGPQFIFQYYEKEERGRGNFPDRFSARQFPNYSSELNVNALLLGDSALYLCASSSTGGWETQYFGPGTRLLVL.

The CDR3 protein is CASSYGRTSGSGELFF. CDR3 DNA sequence: TGTGCCAGCAGTTACGGCCGGACTAGCGGGTCCGGGGAGCTGTTTTTT. The rearrangement uses TRBV6-1 and TRBJ2-2, with 11 nucleotides matching TRBD2. Trimming took 5 bases from V and 6 from J; bases not matched to a gene: 8. The germline V gene has CDR1 MNHNS and CDR2 SASEGT. The CDR3 has 16 residues.

This clonotype was seen repeatedly, ten times or more. The J gene is TRBJ2-4, the V gene TRBV2; 10 nucleotides align to TRBD2. CDR3 length equals 12 residues. V gave up 6 bases and J gave up 11 bases; unmatched junction bases: 4. Germline V CDR1 and CDR2: SNHLY, FYNNEI. The DNA of the CDR3 is TGTGCCAGCAGGGCTAGCGGGAGCCTTCAGTACTTC. Protein: CASRASGSLQYF.

The chain has TRBV27 and TRBJ2-3; the match to TRBD1 covers 10 bases. Germline V gives CDR1 MNHEY, CDR2 SMNVEV (reference sequence). This CDR3 comprises 20 residues. Trimming at V came to 1 base and at J to 0 bases, leaving 13 bases not matched to a gene. The CDR3 bases are TGTGCCAGCAGTTTATACGGGACAGGGGCCCTATCGCCTAGCACAGATACGCAGTATTTT. This gives the protein CASSLYGTGALSPSTDTQYF.

Many counts were recorded for this clonotype. V gene TRBV12-3 or TRBV12-4 combines with J gene TRBJ2-2, with D unclear. The CDR3 has 17 residues. V was shortened by 8 bases and J by 0 bases, with 19 bases between the two germline ends. CDR3 in amino acids: CASRRNFLPSNTGELFF. CDR3 nucleotide sequence: TGTGCCAGCCGTCGTAATTTCCTGCCTTCGAACACCGGGGAGCTGTTTTTT.

This clonotype has at least ten counts. The chain couples TRBV6-1 to TRBJ2-7, with 7 nucleotides matching TRBD2. J lost 4 bases, V lost 9 bases, and 9 bases had no gene match. The CDR3 consists of 13 residues. The germline CDR1 and CDR2 sequences are MNHNS and SASEGT. CDR3 in amino acids: CARLQEGGYEQYF. The CDR3 nucleotides read TGTGCCAGATTACAGGAGGGAGGGTACGAGCAGTACTTC.

This chain links TRBV20-1 with TRBJ1-3, with a weak D call TRBD1 (5 bases). The germline V gene encodes CDR1 DFQATT and CDR2 SNEGSKA (reference sequence). V was shortened by 5 bases and J by 5 bases, with 13 bases between the two germline ends. The CDR3 runs to 13 residues. The CDR3 DNA reads TGCAGTGCTTCCAGGGAAACGAGAAACACCATATATTTT. Translated, it gives CSASRETRNTIYF.

This clonotype turned up a few times. Here the CDR3 reads CASSQDPGHPNYGYTF. In nucleotides, the CDR3 is TGCGCCAGCAGCCAAGACCCGGGACACCCTAACTATGGCTACACCTTC. The chain carries TRBV4-3 and TRBJ1-2, with D perhaps TRBD1 (6 bases). The CDR3 spans 16 residues. Germline lookup yields CDR1 LGHNA and CDR2 YSLEER. V shed 0 bases and J shed 0 bases, with 11 bases lying between them.

This clonotype has ten or more counts. The rearrangement joins TRBV5-1 to TRBJ2-7; TRBD1 aligns across 8 bases. In germline, CDR1 is SGHRS, CDR2 YFSETQ. After removal of 0 bases from V and 6 bases from J, the junction contained 5 bases not matched to a gene. CDR3 length: 14 amino acids. The CDR3 DNA is TGCGCCAGCAGCTTGGGGACAGGGATCTCCGAGCAGTACTTC. This translates into CASSLGTGISEQYF.

The rearrangement uses TRBV15 and TRBJ1-6; no clear D. This CDR3 is built from 14 residues. The germline V gene has CDR1 LNHNV and CDR2 YYDKDF (reference sequence). Deletions cut 4 bases from V and 6 bases from J, with 10 bases between. CDR3 sequence (DNA): TGTGCCACCAGCAAGAGGAGGGTTAATTCACCCCTCCACTTT. Translation: CATSKRRVNSPLHF.

This clonotype was picked up a small number of times. The chain combines TRBV9 with TRBJ1-1; 8 positions match TRBD1. Unmatched junction bases numbered 0, after V lost 1 base and J lost 1 base. The germline gives CDR1 SGDLS, CDR2 YYNGEE. CDR3 length equals 14 residues. The CDR3 reads CASSVQGANTEAFF. Here the CDR3 DNA reads TGTGCCAGCAGCGTACAGGGGGCGAACACTGAAGCTTTCTTT.

This clonotype has a count of ten or more. The chain combines TRBV27 with TRBJ1-1; D gene unclear. The germline CDR1 and CDR2 sequences are MNHEY and SMNVEV (reference sequence). This CDR3 has 13 residues. Trimming left V 6 bases short and J 4 bases short, with 12 bases between. The CDR3 protein is CASSPPWSTEAFF. In DNA, the CDR3 is TGTGCCAGCAGCCCTCCTTGGAGCACTGAAGCTTTCTTT.

This rearrangement joins TRBV3-1 to TRBJ2-5; D remains unclear. V lost 9 bases to trimming and J lost 2 bases, with 10 bases between them. There are 12 residues in the CDR3. CDR1 is LGHDT, CDR2 YNNKEL, per germline (reference sequence). The CDR3, as DNA: TGTGCCAGTAGCTGGGTTCAAGAGACCCAGTACTTC. Translating gives CASSWVQETQYF.

This clonotype was seen repeatedly, ten times or more. The rearrangement links TRBV28 to TRBJ2-1; weak D call: TRBD2 (5 bases). Deletions cut 5 bases from V and 3 bases from J, with 14 bases between. This CDR3 has 15 amino acids. Germline V lookup: CDR1 MDHEN, CDR2 SYDVKM. Here the CDR3 reads CASSRRGIIYNEQFF. The DNA of the CDR3 is TGTGCCAGCAGTCGCCGGGGTATCATCTACAATGAGCAGTTCTTC.

The chain couples TRBV12-3 or TRBV12-4 to TRBJ2-3; tentative D call: TRBD1 (7 bases). This CDR3 comprises 13 residues. Deletions cut 6 bases from V and 5 bases from J, with 12 bases between. CDR3 amino acids: CASRAGGGDTQYF. CDR3 DNA sequence: TGTGCCAGCAGGGCAGGGGGAGGAGATACGCAGTATTTT.